There are many counts of the clone carrying this T cell receptor beta chain. Its antigen remains unknown. The entry originates in a study of T-cell reconstitution after alpha-beta-depleted transplantation in children. Study results and caveats: At day 60, the high TCRbeta diversity found in some patients originated from recipient T cells and thymic progenitors that had survived. Several hundred expanded graft clones reportedly supplied alpha-beta T cells about two months after transplant. Diversity and T-cell counts at one year after transplant derived mostly from new T cells.

Library preparation (for TCRbeta) was performed with unique molecular identifiers. MiXCR, applied by TCRdb to the PCR reads, yields one record per CDR3 protein. The sample holds hundreds of thousands of distinct CDR3 sequences; 10% to 15% are singletons and the top ten take 2.2%. Here the sequenced sample was PBMCs, mostly from graft donor cells, taken 360 days after TCRalphabeta/CD19-depleted stem cell transplant. The source of this sequence is a male patient aged 10 to 17 who had a stem cell transplant for acute myeloid leukemia, so the T cells may come from the graft donor.

The CDR3 DNA follows: TGTGCCAGCAGTTACTCGGGTAGCGGGACATCCGAGTACTTC. Its translation is CASSYSGSGTSEYF. The rearrangement links TRBV6-5 to TRBJ2-7; 8 bases agree with TRBD2. V was clipped by 0 bases and J by 11 bases; unmatched bases: 9. The CDR3 contains 14 residues. Per germline, CDR1 MNHEY and CDR2 SVGAGI.